The source of this T cell receptor beta chain is a study of T-cell memory formation after mild COVID-19 (dated by TCRdb to about 2021). For the study in its entirety: TCR sequence clusters from the two donors were found to be largely donor specific. In a couple of donors, T-cell clones that expanded and contracted after mild COVID-19 were tracked by sequencing TCRalpha and TCRbeta repertoires over time. Two young, previously healthy adult volunteers made up the cohort, one male and one female.

This clonotype was detected many times. Its antigen remains undetermined. In this CDR3 the conserved last residue, phenylalanine or tryptophan, is missing, so a read error is likely. The DNA is left out, because the CDR3 cannot be placed on it with certainty; the CDR3 is given as TCRdb lists it. Ficoll-Paque density gradient centrifugation was used to isolate PBMCs. Findings and caveats that apply to the study as a whole: Some responding clones were detected in pre-infection memory, which suggested that pre-existing cross-reactive memory T cells had joined the SARS-CoV-2 response. Contracting CD4+ clones appeared mostly in the CM and EM memory subsets, whereas CD8+ clones were enriched in EMRA. The study covered only two mild cases, and larger cohorts including severe cases with pre-infection samples were considered necessary. Clones contracting from day 15 to 85 had balanced CD4/CD8 phenotypes, while a second wave expanding from day 15 to 37 was biased towards CD4+. Whether the second-wave clones peaking on day 37 were SARS-CoV-2 specific was not confirmed.

13 amino acids form the CDR3, both terminal residues included. As encoded in the germline V gene (reference sequence), CDR1 is DFQATT while CDR2 is SNEGSKA. The data were produced on an Illumina NovaSeq 6000. Using 5'RACE with constant-segment primers, TCRalpha and TCRbeta cDNA libraries were constructed, with sample barcodes and unique molecular identifiers added in the process. Trizol reagent was used to extract RNA from every sample. Library amplification was performed in two PCR steps, and a second sample barcode and Illumina TruSeq adapters were introduced in the second step. The libraries were sequenced on an Illumina NovaSeq using 2 x 150 bp paired-end reads. The authors processed their data as follows. Reads were demultiplexed and collapsed into UMI-guided consensus sequences with migec v1.2.7. Using mixcr v2.1.11, the UMI consensuses were aligned to TRA and TRB V and J templates and assembled into clonotypes. A clonotype was counted as expanded or contracted only if both edgeR and NoisET called the change significant, with noise models trained on biological replicates. For edgeR calls, the thresholds were a false discovery rate-adjusted p below 0.01 and a log2 fold-change of 1. As an exploratory analysis of dynamics, max-normalized trajectories of the 1000 most abundant clonotypes were examined with PCA combined with hierarchical clustering. Separately sequenced CD4+ and CD8+ repertoires were used to assign a CD4 or CD8 phenotype to each responding clone. TCRdb trimmed public reads at Q25 via fastp, called clones via MiXCR and kept in-frame beta chains. Entries are consolidated by CDR3 protein sequence, retaining the most common genes and DNA. The V and J calls, along with clone size, are taken from TCRdb and not from the paper's own processing. For this sample there are approximately 54,000 distinct CDR3 sequences; less than 15% appear just once. 24% of the sample is taken by the ten largest.

The V gene is TRBV20-1 and the J gene is TRBJ2-1; the DNA was not used to check the table's D call, TRBD2. The source material was PBMCs or a T cell subset sorted from them (not recorded which). The receptor comes from a man aged 18 to 30 who had mild COVID-19 (a few samples of this study predate the infection). The sample titles of this study are shuffled in the database, so cell type and time point are left out; the donor was told from shared clones. Here the CDR3 is given as CSASLPHLAGGLL.